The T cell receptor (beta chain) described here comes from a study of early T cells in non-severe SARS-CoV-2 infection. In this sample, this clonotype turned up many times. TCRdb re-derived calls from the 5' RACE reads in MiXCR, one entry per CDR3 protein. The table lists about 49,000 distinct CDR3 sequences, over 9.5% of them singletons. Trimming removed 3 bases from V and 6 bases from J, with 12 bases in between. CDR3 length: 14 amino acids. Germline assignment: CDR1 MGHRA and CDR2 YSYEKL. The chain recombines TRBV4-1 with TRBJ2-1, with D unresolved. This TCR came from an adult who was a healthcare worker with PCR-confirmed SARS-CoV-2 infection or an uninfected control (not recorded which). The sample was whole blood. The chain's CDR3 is CASSHRATPNEQFF. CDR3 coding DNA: TGCGCCAGCAGCCACCGGGCCACCCCCAATGAGCAGTTCTTC.